Below are 29 T cell receptor beta chains sequenced from a single sample in a study of control samples from healthy donors and cancer patients. Assay used: immunoSEQ multiplex PCR; TCRdb lists only in-frame clones, some missing. The table has approximately 230,000 clones, approximately 80% seen once. The material sequenced was PBMCs. The receptors come from a woman between 55 and 75 years old with lung cancer.

The V and J genes are TRBV5-1 and TRBJ2-1; tentative D call: TRBD2 (6 bases). This CDR3 is built from 12 residues. CDR1 and CDR2 from the germline V gene are SGHRS and YFSETQ. V was shortened by 2 bases and J by 8 bases, with 8 bases between the two germline ends. Written as DNA, the CDR3 is TGCGCCAGCAGCTTAACTAGCCATGAGCAGTTCTTC. The encoded protein is CASSLTSHEQFF. The complete variable domain, with remaining parts taken from reference TRBV5-1 and TRBJ2-1, reads KAGVTQTPRYLIKTRGQQVTLSCSPISGHRSVSWYQQTPGQGLQFLFEYFSETQRNKGNFPGRFSGRQFSNSRSEMNVSTLELGDSALYLCASSLTSHEQFFGPGTRLTVL.

The rearrangement links TRBV7-9 to TRBJ1-3, with D possibly TRBD1 on 5 matching bases. Germline V gene lookup returns CDR1 SEHNR and CDR2 FQNEAQ (reference sequence). V lost 5 bases to trimming and J lost 0 bases, with 8 bases between them. This CDR3 region has 14 residues. The CDR3 DNA reads as TGTGCCAGCAGCGGGGCTAGCTCTGGAAACACCATATATTTT. It yields the protein CASSGASSGNTIYF.

As for this clone: Other DNA sequences in the same sample also yield this CDR3. V is TRBV2 and J is TRBJ2-7; D is unresolved. Trimming took 3 bases from V and 4 from J, leaving 4 bases between them. Germline assignment: CDR1 SNHLY and CDR2 FYNNEI. CDR3 length: 11 amino acids. CDR3 in DNA: TGTGCCAGCAGTGAGGGATACGAGCAGTACTTC. The encoded protein is CASSEGYEQYF.

This chain links TRBV2 with TRBJ1-1; no definite D call. There are 14 residues in the CDR3. Germline lookup yields CDR1 SNHLY and CDR2 FYNNEI. Trimming removed 8 bases from V and 0 bases from J, with 13 bases in between. CDR3 residues: CASLYYGLNTEAFF. The CDR3, as DNA: TGTGCCAGCCTTTATTATGGGTTGAACACTGAAGCTTTCTTT. The full variable domain, its missing parts supplied by reference TRBV2 and TRBJ1-1, is EPEVTQTPSHQVTQMGQEVILRCVPISNHLYFYWYRQILGQKVEFLVSFYNNEISEKSEIFDDQFSVERPDGSNFTLKIRSTKLEDSAMYFCASLYYGLNTEAFFGQGTRLTVV.

V and J are TRBV5-1 and TRBJ2-2; D tentatively reads TRBD1 or TRBD2 (5 bases each). With 4 bases removed from V and 7 bases from J, the gap between germline ends came to 17 bases. Germline CDR1 and CDR2: SGHRS and YFSETQ. The CDR3 covers 15 residues. The CDR3 coding sequence is TGCGCCAGCAGCCGGGACGTTCTAGATCGCGGGGAGCTGTTTTTT. Encoded protein: CASSRDVLDRGELFF.

This clone turned up a few times. This chain links TRBV5-4 with TRBJ1-2; 7 bases are a match to TRBD1. Trimming cost V 4 bases and J 3 bases; bases outside gene matches: 6. Germline V gene lookup returns CDR1 SGHNT and CDR2 YYREEE (reference sequence). CDR3 length equals 14 residues. CDR3 protein: CASSPGTVDYGYTF. In DNA form, the CDR3 reads TGTGCCAGCAGCCCCGGGACAGTTGACTATGGCTACACCTTC.

The chain combines TRBV19 with TRBJ1-1; 8 bases agree with TRBD1. The length of the CDR3 is 14 residues. Germline V gives CDR1 LNHDA, CDR2 SQIVND (reference sequence). The V gene end was trimmed by 6 bases and the J gene end by 1 base; junction bases not matched to a gene: 4. CDR3 residues: CASRGDRRNTEAFF. Written as DNA, the CDR3 is TGTGCCAGTAGAGGGGACAGGAGGAACACTGAAGCTTTCTTT.

This sequence joins TRBV3-1 (or the pseudogene TRBV3-2) and TRBJ2-4; D is undetermined. The CDR3 has 14 amino acids. Germline CDR1 and CDR2: LGHDT and YNNKEL (reference sequence). V lost 4 bases and J 6 bases, leaving 13 bases between the germline ends. DNA of the CDR3: TGTGCCAGCAGCCCCCTCGGATCCAGAAACATTCAGTACTTC. Encoded protein: CASSPLGSRNIQYF.

The chain joins TRBV7-9 to TRBJ2-1; unclear D gene. Trimming left V 3 bases short and J 0 bases short, with 12 bases between. This CDR3 region has 16 residues. The V gene's germline CDR1 is SEHNR and CDR2 FQNEAQ (reference sequence). As DNA, the CDR3 is TGTGCCAGCAGCTTGTACACGCTTAGCTCCTACAATGAGCAGTTCTTC. It is translated as CASSLYTLSSYNEQFF.

The chain couples TRBV4-1 to TRBJ1-5; D remains unclear. CDR1 is MGHRA, CDR2 YSYEKL, per germline. The V end lost 1 base, the J end lost 0 bases, and 7 bases lay between the germline ends. The CDR3 has 15 residues. Here the CDR3 reads CASSQGLYSNQPQHF. CDR3 nucleotide sequence: TGCGCCAGCAGCCAAGGGTTGTATAGCAATCAGCCCCAGCATTTT.

The J gene is TRBJ1-1, the V gene TRBV6-1, with D unclear. The CDR3 is made up of 14 amino acids. In germline, CDR1 is MNHNS, CDR2 SASEGT. V was cut by 2 bases and J by 1 base, with 8 bases left in between. The CDR3 DNA follows: TGTGCCAGCAGTGAATTACGGAAGAACACTGAAGCTTTCTTT. It is translated as CASSELRKNTEAFF.

The V and J genes are TRBV10-3 and TRBJ1-5, with D hard to call. This CDR3 is 14 amino acids long. Germline V lookup: CDR1 ENHRY, CDR2 SYGVKD. With 4 bases removed from V and 7 bases from J, the gap between germline ends came to 14 bases. CDR3 sequence: CAISAGLAGQPQHF. DNA of the CDR3: TGTGCCATCAGTGCGGGTTTGGCCGGGCAGCCCCAGCATTTT.

CDR3 nucleotide sequence: TGCAGTGCTAGGAGGCTCTATGAGCAGTTCTTC. This sequence encodes CSARRLYEQFF. V and J are TRBV20-1 and TRBJ2-1; D gene ambiguous. Per the germline V gene, CDR1 is DFQATT and CDR2 is SNEGSKA (reference sequence). This CDR3 region has 11 residues. V lost 3 bases, J lost 8 bases, and 8 bases lay in between.

V and J are TRBV6-2 or TRBV6-3 and TRBJ1-4; D remains unclear. This CDR3 comprises 14 residues. CDR1 is MNHEY and CDR2 is SVGEGT in the germline V gene. Trimming cost V 4 bases and J 0 bases, with 6 bases left between them. CDR3 in amino acids: CASSSGPTNEKLFF. The CDR3 bases are TGTGCCAGCAGTTCGGGTCCAACTAATGAAAAACTGTTTTTT.

This clone showed up many times. The V call is TRBV28, the J call TRBJ1-1, with 9 nucleotides matching TRBD1. Germline values: CDR1 MDHEN, CDR2 SYDVKM. With 4 bases clipped from V and 0 bases from J, the junction kept 6 bases outside the gene matches. This CDR3 region has 16 residues. Here the CDR3 DNA reads TGTGCCAGCAGTTGGGGACAGGGCGGCATGAACACTGAAGCTTTCTTT. Translated: CASSWGQGGMNTEAFF.

The chain recombines TRBV5-1 with TRBJ2-2; D is ambiguous. CDR1 and CDR2 (germline): SGHRS, YFSETQ. The V gene lost 5 bases and the J gene lost 7 bases, with 15 bases spanning the gap. This CDR3 region has 14 residues. This CDR3 reads CASSPSTAIGELFF. CDR3 bases: TGCGCCAGCAGTCCGAGCACCGCCATCGGGGAGCTGTTTTTT.

The J gene is TRBJ1-6, the V gene TRBV7-8; no reliable D call. The CDR3 sequence is 14 residues long. V dropped 5 bases and J dropped 8 bases, with 13 bases sitting between them. The germline V gene encodes CDR1 SGHVS and CDR2 FQNEAQ. CDR3 loop: CASSTRATDSPLHF. The CDR3 region has the DNA TGTGCCAGCAGCACCCGAGCGACGGATTCACCCCTCCACTTT.

The V call is TRBV3-1 (or the pseudogene TRBV3-2), the J call TRBJ2-7, with TRBD2 matching 11 bases. This CDR3 is 15 amino acids long. Germline V CDR1 and CDR2: LGHDT, YNNKEL (reference sequence). The junction had 6 bases not matched to a gene; V was cut back by 6 bases and J by 2 bases. CDR3: CASSYTSGGAYEQYF. Written as DNA, the CDR3 is TGTGCCAGCAGTTATACTAGCGGGGGTGCCTACGAGCAGTACTTC.

This clone has just one count. The rearrangement uses TRBV15 and TRBJ2-7; perhaps D is TRBD1 or TRBD2 (5 bases each). V lost 0 bases and J 4 bases, leaving 13 bases between the germline ends. There are 15 residues in the CDR3. Germline CDR1 LNHNV, CDR2 YYDKDF (reference sequence). The CDR3 nucleotides are TGTGCCACCAGCAGAGATTCGAGGGGTGGATACGAGCAGTACTTC. Protein: CATSRDSRGGYEQYF.

The rearrangement uses TRBV7-2 and TRBJ2-3, with D hard to call. The germline V and J ends were trimmed by 7 bases and 6 bases, with 11 bases remaining between them. Germline loops: CDR1 SGHTA, CDR2 FQGNSA. The CDR3 spans 12 residues. CDR3 region: CASTEQADTQYF. CDR3 sequence (DNA): TGTGCCAGCACCGAGCAGGCGGATACGCAGTATTTT.

The chain couples TRBV6-2 or TRBV6-3 to TRBJ2-3, with D possibly called TRBD1 or TRBD2 (5 bases each). The V end was cut by 6 bases, the J end by 0 bases, with 7 bases between. CDR3 length: 13 residues. Germline values: CDR1 MNHEY, CDR2 SVGEGT. The CDR3 region is CASSRDSTDTQYF. Written as DNA, the CDR3 is TGTGCCAGCAGCCGGGACAGCACAGATACGCAGTATTTT.

This clone was observed a few times. The chain recombines TRBV2 with TRBJ2-4; 10 bases line up with TRBD1. The germline V gene encodes CDR1 SNHLY and CDR2 FYNNEI. The CDR3 has 13 residues. Losses at the gene ends were 4 bases for V and 10 bases for J; bases not matched to a gene: 4. CDR3 amino acids: CASSAGQGGIQYF. CDR3 nucleotides: TGTGCCAGCAGTGCCGGACAGGGGGGGATTCAGTACTTC.

The chain links TRBV27 to TRBJ1-3, with unresolved D. CDR1 and CDR2 (germline): MNHEY, SMNVEV (reference sequence). V was trimmed by 2 bases and J by 4 bases, leaving 15 bases between them. The CDR3 runs to 16 residues. The CDR3 reads CASSLEAPRGGNTIYF. The CDR3 DNA reads TGTGCCAGCAGTTTAGAGGCCCCTCGTGGGGGAAACACCATATATTTT.

CDR3 amino acids: CASSPDRQNTEAFF. The CDR3 bases are TGTGCCAGCTCACCGGACAGGCAAAACACTGAAGCTTTCTTT. The chain uses TRBV18 and TRBJ1-1; 7 bases map to TRBD1. V lost 3 bases and J lost 2; bases outside the gene matches: 3. CDR1 is KGHSH, CDR2 LQKENI, per germline. The CDR3 has 14 amino acids.

Comment on this clone: Within the sample, other DNA sequences also encode this same CDR3. The chain recombines TRBV5-1 with TRBJ1-1; unclear D gene. CDR3 length: 13 amino acids. CDR1 and CDR2 from the germline V gene are SGHRS and YFSETQ. V lost 1 base and J 1 base, leaving 5 bases between the germline ends. CDR3 DNA sequence: TGCGCCAGCAGCTTGTATTCGAACACTGAAGCTTTCTTT. Translated: CASSLYSNTEAFF.

This clone was seen just once. The rearrangement joins TRBV7-9 to TRBJ2-1; 9 bases line up with TRBD1. CDR1 is SEHNR and CDR2 is FQNEAQ in the germline V gene (reference sequence). CDR3 length equals 15 residues. V gave up 5 bases and J gave up 3 bases; unmatched junction bases: 5. CDR3 residues: CASSLRDRDYNEQFF. The CDR3, as DNA: TGTGCCAGCAGCCTCCGGGACAGGGACTACAATGAGCAGTTCTTC.

The rearrangement uses TRBV7-8 and TRBJ1-5; D perhaps matches TRBD1 (6 bases). There are 15 residues in the CDR3. CDR1 and CDR2 (germline): SGHVS, FQNEAQ. The germline V and J ends were trimmed by 5 bases and 4 bases, with 15 bases remaining between them. This CDR3 reads CASSLGGQPNQPQHF. The CDR3 DNA sequence: TGTGCCAGCAGCCTAGGGGGGCAGCCGAATCAGCCCCAGCATTTT.

The V and J genes are TRBV14 and TRBJ2-2; D is uncertain. Between the trimmed V and J ends, which lost 2 bases and 3 bases, there was a span of 7 bases. Per germline, CDR1 SGHDN and CDR2 FVKESK. The CDR3 runs to 14 residues. The CDR3 spells CASSQYLDTGELFF. CDR3 nucleotides: TGTGCCAGCAGCCAATATTTGGACACCGGGGAGCTGTTTTTT.

The chain has TRBV11-1 and TRBJ1-2; tentatively, D is TRBD1 (5 bases). The CDR3 is 14 residues long. Trimming shortened V by 1 base and J by 4 bases, and 10 bases separated the two germline ends. CDR1 SGHAT and CDR2 FQDESV come from the germline V gene (reference sequence). The CDR3 loop is CASSLVTGTYGYTF. In DNA form, the CDR3 reads TGTGCCAGCAGCTTAGTCACGGGGACCTATGGCTACACCTTC.